The 7 T cell receptor beta chains in this list originate from one sample, sequenced in a study of regulatory T cells in long-lasting Graves disease. Libraries of TCR beta came from iRepertoire HTBI primers plus Arm-PCR of CDR3 regions. TCRdb re-called the multiplex PCR reads through MiXCR, storing one row per CDR3 protein. Among 360,000 or so distinct CDR3 sequences listed, around 15% were seen once. Stated time point: newly diagnosed GD, antithyroid drugs for less than 3 months. The authors made the TCR library using RNA they extracted from PBMCs. These data were likewise used in another study, on T cells in Graves' hyperthyroidism and ophthalmopathy.

The sequenced sample was peripheral blood mononuclear cells (PBMCs), obtained at new diagnosis, from a patient treated with antithyroid drugs. These receptor sequences come from a young woman with Graves disease.

The sample holds many counts of this clonotype. The V gene is TRBV20-1, the J gene TRBJ2-1; 8 bases are shared with TRBD2. The CDR3 runs 15 residues. Germline lookup yields CDR1 DFQATT and CDR2 SNEGSKA (reference sequence). The V gene end was trimmed by 5 bases and the J gene end by 9 bases; junction bases not matched to a gene: 15. CDR3 sequence (DNA): TGCAGTGCTCCGAGGGCTAGCGGGCTCGGTCGTGAGCAGTTCTTC. Residues: CSAPRASGLGREQFF.

Comment on this clonotype: A clone one base away is much larger, so this may be a read error. The rearrangement uses TRBV6-2 or TRBV6-3 and TRBJ2-3, with D uncertain. The CDR3 is 13 residues long. Germline CDR1 MNHEY, CDR2 SVGEGT. DNA of the CDR3: TGTGCCGGCAGTGATTCGATCTCTGATACGCAGTATTTT. Its protein is CAGSDSISDTQYF.

Worth noting for this clonotype: A far larger clone is a single base away, which makes a read error likely. The CDR3 sequence is CASSIGTGGEQYF. DNA for the CDR3: TGTGCCAGCAGCATAGGGACAGGGGGCGAGCAGTACTTC. The V and J genes are TRBV7-3 and TRBJ2-7, with TRBD1 matching 11 bases. CDR1 SGHTA and CDR2 FQGTGA come from the germline V gene. V shed 5 bases and J 6 bases; nucleotides not matched to a gene: 3. This CDR3 has 13 amino acids.

This clonotype appeared many times. V gene TRBV20-1 combines with J gene TRBJ2-3; 8 bases align to TRBD1. The germline gives CDR1 DFQATT, CDR2 SNEGSKA (reference sequence). Trimming cost V 1 base and J 6 bases; bases outside gene matches: 9. The CDR3 runs 15 residues. CDR3: CSARGTGLGWDTQYF. CDR3 nucleotides: TGCAGTGCTAGAGGGACAGGGCTCGGTTGGGATACGCAGTATTTT.

This clonotype was seen only a few times. This rearrangement joins TRBV20-1 to TRBJ1-6, with 7 nucleotides matching TRBD1. The CDR3 has 17 residues. Germline CDR1 is DFQATT and CDR2 is SNEGSKA (reference sequence). Trimming at V came to 3 bases and at J to 9 bases, leaving 17 bases not matched to a gene. DNA of the CDR3: TGCAGTGCTAGTATTGGGACAGCCTCGAATATATTTTCACCCCTCCACTTT. This translates into CSASIGTASNIFSPLHF.

The rearrangement joins TRBV5-5 to TRBJ2-1; 15 bases align to TRBD2. Per the germline V gene, CDR1 is SGHKS and CDR2 is YYEKEE (reference sequence). CDR3 length: 21 residues. Trimming cost V 0 bases and J 1 base; bases outside gene matches: 11. CDR3 nucleotides: TGTGCCAGCAGCTTGGGGACTAGCGGGGGGGCCTTAGCGGATTCCTACAATGAGCAGTTCTTC. Translation gives CASSLGTSGGALADSYNEQFF.

This clonotype was found many times. The genes are TRBV18 and TRBJ2-7, with D uncertain. V shed 6 bases and J shed 3 bases, with 18 bases lying between them. This CDR3 has 15 residues. CDR1 and CDR2 (germline): KGHSH, LQKENI. The CDR3 region is CASSPVDTGIYEQYF. CDR3 DNA sequence: TGTGCCAGCTCGCCGGTCGACACCGGAATCTACGAGCAGTACTTC.